This entry lists 25 T cell receptor beta chains sequenced from one sample in a study of shared clonotypes between healthy human individuals. The protocol was immunoSEQ multiplex PCR, while the TCRdb copy is restricted to in-frame clones and leaves out a portion. This sample yields about a million clones, of which around 80% are seen a single time; over 1.3% belongs to the top ten. Input material: memory CD4+ T cells sorted from blood. Sample subset: CD45RA-negative fraction. These receptor sequences come from a young man in good health.

V gene TRBV18 combines with J gene TRBJ2-2; 10 nucleotides line up with TRBD2. V dropped 6 bases and J dropped 4; count of bases not matched to a gene: 5. The CDR3 consists of 15 residues. In germline, CDR1 is KGHSH, CDR2 LQKENI. CDR3 DNA sequence: TGTGCCAGCTCCACAGCGGGAGGGAGCACCGGGGAGCTGTTTTTT. It is translated as CASSTAGGSTGELFF.

The chain is built from TRBV6-4 and TRBJ2-1; 10 nucleotides match TRBD2. V lost 5 bases and J lost 7; bases outside the gene matches: 23. There are 20 residues in the CDR3. CDR1 is MRHNA, CDR2 SNTAGT, per germline. CDR3 in DNA: TGTGCCAGCAGTAGGGACTCCGTACACCGGACTAGCGGCCAGGGGAATGAGCAGTTCTTC. Translation gives CASSRDSVHRTSGQGNEQFF.

About this clone itself: Mismatch with germline at one junction end may stem from a read error. The chain couples TRBV19 to TRBJ2-5, with TRBD1 as a possible D gene (5 bases). The germline CDR1 and CDR2 sequences are LNHDA and SQIVND (reference sequence). The CDR3 totals 12 residues. CDR3 sequence: CASRQAQGTQYF. In DNA form, the CDR3 reads TGTGCCAGTAGACAGGCCCAAGGGACCCAGTACTTC. Combining the CDR3 with reference TRBV19 and TRBJ2-5 gives the whole variable domain DGGITQSPKYLFRKEGQNVTLSCEQNLNHDAMYWYRQDPGQGLRLIYYSQIVNDFQKGDIAEGYSVSREKKESFPLTVTSAQKNPTAFYLCASRQAQGTQYFGPGTRLLVL.

J is TRBJ2-1 and V is TRBV11-2; 11 positions match TRBD2. The CDR3 extends over 16 amino acids. Germline loops: CDR1 SGHAT, CDR2 FQNNGV. V was pared by 3 bases and J by 5 bases, with 6 bases of the junction left unmatched. CDR3 nucleotides: TGTGCCAGCAGCTTCGGTAGCGGGGGGGCTCACAATGAGCAGTTCTTC. Encoded protein: CASSFGSGGAHNEQFF.

Written as DNA, the CDR3 is TGTGCCAGCAGCCCGGACAACATGAACACTGAAGCTTTCTTT. It yields the protein CASSPDNMNTEAFF. V usage is TRBV5-4 and J usage is TRBJ1-1; D is perhaps TRBD1 (5 bases). The CDR3 loop spans 14 amino acids. V lost 4 bases, J lost 0 bases, and 10 bases lay in between. Germline CDR1 SGHNT, CDR2 YYREEE (reference sequence).

V gene TRBV10-3 combines with J gene TRBJ1-1, with 8 positions matching TRBD1. The V gene end was trimmed by 6 bases and the J gene end by 6 bases; junction bases not matched to a gene: 9. The germline V gene has CDR1 ENHRY and CDR2 SYGVKD. The CDR3 is made up of 14 amino acids. CDR3 residues: CAIRPTGAHSEAFF. The CDR3 region has the DNA TGTGCCATCAGACCGACAGGGGCCCACTCTGAAGCTTTCTTT.

Concerning this clone itself: Within the sample, other DNA sequences also encode this same CDR3. The chain is built from TRBV5-1 and TRBJ2-7; a weak D match, TRBD1 (6 bases). Trimming shortened V by 7 bases and J by 4 bases, and 9 bases separated the two germline ends. Per the germline V gene, CDR1 is SGHRS and CDR2 is YFSETQ. The CDR3 sequence is 11 residues long. The CDR3 DNA follows: TGCGCCAGCCGACAGGAGTACGAGCAGTACTTC. Its translation: CASRQEYEQYF.

The chain joins TRBV5-1 to TRBJ1-3, with D perhaps matching TRBD1 (5 bases). Per the germline V gene, CDR1 is SGHRS and CDR2 is YFSETQ. Trimming pared 0 bases from V and 4 bases from J, leaving 8 bases between. The CDR3 runs 14 residues. CDR3: CASSLVAGGNTIYF. CDR3 DNA sequence: TGCGCCAGCAGCTTGGTCGCAGGGGGAAACACCATATATTTT.

J is TRBJ1-2 and V is TRBV2, with D possibly being TRBD1 (5 bases). The CDR3 spans 13 residues. The germline CDR1 and CDR2 sequences are SNHLY and FYNNEI. Trimming removed 1 base at V and 8 bases at J, with 11 bases between. CDR3 amino acids: CASSEGQGGGYTF. The CDR3 coding sequence is TGTGCCAGCAGTGAAGGGCAGGGCGGAGGCTACACCTTC.

In this sample, this clone turned up a few times. The chain combines TRBV4-3 with TRBJ1-2, with TRBD1 matching 9 bases. V lost 0 bases to trimming and J lost 3 bases; unmatched junction nucleotides: 2. CDR1 is LGHNA, CDR2 YSLEER, per germline. This CDR3 contains 15 residues. CDR3 protein: CASSQEDRGDYGYTF. In nucleotides, the CDR3 is TGCGCCAGCAGCCAAGAAGACAGGGGGGACTATGGCTACACCTTC.

In this sample, this clone turned up a few times. V and J are TRBV2 and TRBJ1-5; tentatively, D is TRBD1 (6 bases). Germline V gene data show CDR1 as SNHLY and CDR2 as FYNNEI. The CDR3 consists of 14 residues. V shed 8 bases and J shed 4 bases, with 15 bases lying between them. The CDR3 nucleotides read TGTGCCAGCGGACTACAGGGCGGGAATCAGCCCCAGCATTTT. Protein sequence: CASGLQGGNQPQHF.

V is TRBV7-2 and J is TRBJ2-4; tentatively, D is TRBD1 (5 bases). The V gene lost 5 bases and the J gene lost 11 bases, with 16 bases spanning the gap. In germline, CDR1 is SGHTA, CDR2 FQGNSA. The CDR3 covers 13 residues. CDR3 coding DNA: TGTGCCAGCAGCGACCAGGGTCTTCTTCTTCAGTACTTC. Its protein product is CASSDQGLLLQYF. The full variable domain, completed using reference TRBV7-2 and TRBJ2-4, is GAGVSQSPSNKVTEKGKDVELRCDPISGHTALYWYRQSLGQGLEFLIYFQGNSAPDKSGLPSDRFSAERTGGSVSTLTIQRTQQEDSAVYLCASSDQGLLLQYFGAGTRLSVL.

This chain joins TRBV5-1 and TRBJ2-7; 10 bases agree with TRBD2. V gave up 4 bases and J gave up 2 bases; unmatched junction bases: 3. Germline CDR1 is SGHRS and CDR2 is YFSETQ. The CDR3 consists of 14 residues. CDR3 region: CASSGLAATYEQYF. The DNA of the CDR3 is TGCGCCAGCAGCGGACTAGCGGCTACCTACGAGCAGTACTTC.

The rearrangement uses TRBV30 and TRBJ1-1; D unclear. Germline V CDR1 and CDR2: GTSNPN, SVGIG (reference sequence). CDR3 size: 15 residues. Trimming removed 1 base from V and 4 bases from J, with 16 bases in between. CDR3 protein: CAWSGTHYPGTEAFF. The DNA for the CDR3 is TGTGCCTGGAGTGGTACCCACTACCCTGGCACTGAAGCTTTCTTT.

As DNA, the CDR3 is TGTGCCAGCAGCTTCGGGGGTGGGACTGAAGCTTTCTTT. It translates to CASSFGGGTEAFF. The chain recombines TRBV5-4 with TRBJ1-1; possible D gene TRBD1, 5 bases. V dropped 2 bases and J dropped 5 bases, with 10 bases sitting between them. The germline V gene encodes CDR1 SGHNT and CDR2 YYREEE (reference sequence). CDR3 length: 13 amino acids.

This clone has only a few counts. V gene TRBV19 combines with J gene TRBJ2-3, with 10 positions matching TRBD1. Germline CDR1 LNHDA, CDR2 SQIVND (reference sequence). V gave up 3 bases and J gave up 2 bases; unmatched junction bases: 5. This CDR3 contains 16 residues. The CDR3 reads CASSIGGTGATDTQYF. DNA of the CDR3: TGTGCCAGTAGTATTGGAGGGACAGGGGCCACAGATACGCAGTATTTT.

As regards this clone: The sample carries other DNA sequences with the same CDR3. The chain couples TRBV5-1 to TRBJ2-7; D is possibly TRBD1 (6 bases). CDR1 is SGHRS, CDR2 YFSETQ, per germline. The CDR3 loop spans 14 amino acids. Trimming left V 4 bases short and J 2 bases short, with 13 bases between. The CDR3 bases are TGCGCCAGCAGCCTGACAGGACCTCCCTACGAGCAGTACTTC. The encoded protein is CASSLTGPPYEQYF.

The chain combines TRBV19 with TRBJ2-5; possible D gene TRBD1, 5 bases. Trimming cost V 5 bases and J 4 bases, with 14 bases left between them. In germline, CDR1 is LNHDA, CDR2 SQIVND (reference sequence). The CDR3 runs to 14 residues. CDR3 loop: CASSPQGGVETQYF. For the CDR3, the DNA is TGTGCCAGTAGTCCTCAGGGTGGCGTAGAGACCCAGTACTTC.

The chain carries TRBV5-8 and TRBJ2-7; D assignment may be TRBD1 or TRBD2 (5 bases each). V was trimmed by 4 bases and J by 3 bases, leaving 11 bases between them. This CDR3 is built from 13 residues. Germline CDR1 is SGHTS and CDR2 is YDEGEE. CDR3 coding DNA: TGTGCCAGCAGCGGTCGGGACGGCTACGAGCAGTACTTC. Its translation is CASSGRDGYEQYF.

The chain employs TRBV11-2 and TRBJ2-7; 7 nucleotides match TRBD1. V lost 3 bases and J lost 4; bases outside the gene matches: 6. There are 14 residues in the CDR3. Germline V gene sequence: CDR1 SGHAT, CDR2 FQNNGV. CDR3: CASSLWDSTYEQYF. The CDR3 DNA reads as TGTGCCAGCAGCTTGTGGGACAGTACTTACGAGCAGTACTTC.

V and J are TRBV5-4 and TRBJ2-6; 8 bases are shared with TRBD1. The CDR3 loop spans 15 amino acids. The germline gives CDR1 SGHNT, CDR2 YYREEE (reference sequence). The trim removed 4 bases at V and 11 bases at J, leaving 11 bases unmatched. The CDR3 coding sequence is TGTGCCAGCAGCCCCCGGGACAGGACTCTCCACGTCCTGACTTTC. Translated: CASSPRDRTLHVLTF.

CDR3: CASSLGSNTGELFF. The CDR3 DNA is TGTGCCAGCAGCCTCGGTTCTAACACCGGGGAGCTGTTTTTT. V usage is TRBV7-9 and J usage is TRBJ2-2; D is uncertain. Germline CDR1 and CDR2: SEHNR and FQNEAQ (reference sequence). The CDR3 extends over 14 amino acids. The ends were cut back, 5 bases at V and 2 bases at J, with 9 bases in the middle.

V is TRBV2 and J is TRBJ2-5; 10 bases are a match to TRBD2. The germline CDR1 and CDR2 sequences are SNHLY and FYNNEI. CDR3 size: 16 residues. Germline trimming cut 3 bases from V and 1 base from J; bases unmatched to any gene: 5. Here the CDR3 DNA reads TGTGCCAGCAGTGAGCTCGTAGCGGGGGGCCAAGAGACCCAGTACTTC. Protein sequence: CASSELVAGGQETQYF.

This chain connects TRBV28 to TRBJ2-7; D possibly corresponds to TRBD2 (5 bases). Per germline, CDR1 MDHEN and CDR2 SYDVKM. Deletions cut 3 bases from V and 0 bases from J, with 9 bases between. This CDR3 spans 14 amino acids. The chain's CDR3 is CASSLGVPSYEQYF. The DNA of the CDR3 is TGTGCCAGCAGTTTGGGAGTTCCCTCCTACGAGCAGTACTTC.

In its sample, this clone was seen a few times. The CDR3 DNA follows: TGTGCCAGCAGTGAAGGGACGCAAGCTTTCTTT. Amino acid sequence: CASSEGTQAFF. J is TRBJ1-1 and V is TRBV2; D remains unclear. This CDR3 is 11 amino acids long. Germline CDR1 SNHLY, CDR2 FYNNEI. Deletions cut 1 base from V and 9 bases from J, with 6 bases between.